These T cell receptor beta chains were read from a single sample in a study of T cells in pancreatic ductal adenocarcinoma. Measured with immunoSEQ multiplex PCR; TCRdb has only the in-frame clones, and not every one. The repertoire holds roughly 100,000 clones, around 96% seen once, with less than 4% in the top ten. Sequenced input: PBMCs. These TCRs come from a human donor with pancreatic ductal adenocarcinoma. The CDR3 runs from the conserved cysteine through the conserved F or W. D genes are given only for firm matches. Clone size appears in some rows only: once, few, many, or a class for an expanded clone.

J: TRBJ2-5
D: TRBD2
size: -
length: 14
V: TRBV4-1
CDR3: CASSMSIGGETQYF
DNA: TGCGCCAGCAGCATGTCGATCGGGGGGGAGACCCAGTACTTC

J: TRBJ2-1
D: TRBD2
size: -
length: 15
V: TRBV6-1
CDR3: CASTAAGPLSGEQFF
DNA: TGTGCCAGCACGGCAGCGGGACCCCTTTCTGGTGAGCAGTTCTTC

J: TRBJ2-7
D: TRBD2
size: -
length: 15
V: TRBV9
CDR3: CASSPTYSGNNEQYF
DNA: TGTGCCAGCAGCCCTACCTATAGCGGGAACAACGAGCAGTACTTC

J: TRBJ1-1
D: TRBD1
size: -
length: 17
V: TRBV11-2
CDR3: CASSLGRGQVVNTEAFF
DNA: TGTGCCAGCAGCTTAGGCAGGGGGCAAGTGGTGAACACTGAAGCTTTCTTT

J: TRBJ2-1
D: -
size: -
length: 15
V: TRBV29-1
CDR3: CSVGGVRGAVNEQFF
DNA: TGCAGCGTTGGGGGTGTTCGGGGGGCTGTGAATGAGCAGTTCTTC

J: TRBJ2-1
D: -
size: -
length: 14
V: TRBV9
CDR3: CASSVSGGIDEQFF
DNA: TGTGCCAGCAGCGTGTCAGGTGGAATCGATGAGCAGTTCTTC

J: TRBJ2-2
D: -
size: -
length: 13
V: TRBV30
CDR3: CAWRREHTGELFF
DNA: TGTGCCTGGAGGAGAGAGCACACCGGGGAGCTGTTTTTT

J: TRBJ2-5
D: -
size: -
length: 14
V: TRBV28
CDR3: CATNEGRQVETQYF
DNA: TGTGCCACCAACGAGGGGAGGCAAGTAGAGACCCAGTACTTC

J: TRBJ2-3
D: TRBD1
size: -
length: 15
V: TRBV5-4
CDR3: CASSPTGTGMNTQYF
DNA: TGTGCCAGCAGCCCAACCGGGACAGGGATGAATACGCAGTATTTT

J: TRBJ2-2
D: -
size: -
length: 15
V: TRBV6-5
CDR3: CASSYLDTNTGELFF
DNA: TGTGCCAGCAGTTATTTGGACACGAACACCGGGGAGCTGTTTTTT

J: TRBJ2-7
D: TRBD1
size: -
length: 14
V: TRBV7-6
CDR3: CASSLRGQEYEQYF
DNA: TGTGCCAGCAGCTTACGCGGACAGGAATACGAGCAGTACTTC

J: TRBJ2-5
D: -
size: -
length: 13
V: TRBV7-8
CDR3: CASIRGFQETQYF
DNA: TGTGCCAGCATTAGGGGGTTCCAAGAGACCCAGTACTTC

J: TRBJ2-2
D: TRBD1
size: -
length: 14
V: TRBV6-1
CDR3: CASTIDRATGELFF
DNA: TGTGCCAGCACTATAGACAGGGCGACCGGGGAGCTGTTTTTT

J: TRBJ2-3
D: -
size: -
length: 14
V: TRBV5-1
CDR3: CASSLDPMIDTQYF
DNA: TGCGCCAGCAGCTTGGACCCTATGATAGATACGCAGTATTTT

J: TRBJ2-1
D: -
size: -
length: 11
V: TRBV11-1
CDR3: CASSFGVEQFF
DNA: TGTGCCAGCAGCTTCGGTGTGGAGCAGTTCTTC

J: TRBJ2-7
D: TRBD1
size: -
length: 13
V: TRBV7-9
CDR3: CASSSQGGYEQYF
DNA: TGTGCCAGCAGCTCACAGGGGGGTTACGAGCAGTACTTC

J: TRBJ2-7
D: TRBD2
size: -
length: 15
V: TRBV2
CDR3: CASSVGSGSSYEQYF
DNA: TGTGCCAGCAGTGTGGGTAGCGGGAGCTCCTACGAGCAGTACTTC

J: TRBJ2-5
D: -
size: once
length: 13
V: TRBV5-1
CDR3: CASSLRGIETQYF
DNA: TGCGCCAGCAGCTTGAGGGGGATAGAGACCCAGTACTTC

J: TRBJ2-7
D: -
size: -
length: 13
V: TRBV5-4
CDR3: CASSKEFSYEQYF
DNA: TGTGCCAGCAGCAAGGAGTTCTCCTACGAGCAGTACTTC

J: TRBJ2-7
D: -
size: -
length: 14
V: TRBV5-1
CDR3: CASSLGQFSYEQYF
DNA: TGCGCCAGCAGCCTCGGACAGTTCTCCTACGAGCAGTACTTC

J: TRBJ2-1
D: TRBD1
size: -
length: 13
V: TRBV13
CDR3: CASSPGQGSEQFF
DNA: TGTGCCAGCAGCCCCGGACAGGGGAGTGAGCAGTTCTTC

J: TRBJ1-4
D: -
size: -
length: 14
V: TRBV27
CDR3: CASSLSAPGEKLFF
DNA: TGTGCCAGCAGTTTATCTGCCCCGGGGGAAAAACTGTTTTTT

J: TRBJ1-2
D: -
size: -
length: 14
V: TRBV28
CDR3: CASRLVEGNYGYTF
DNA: TGTGCCAGCAGACTAGTCGAGGGAAACTATGGCTACACCTTC

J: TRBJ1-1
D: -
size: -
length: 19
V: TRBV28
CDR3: CASSLRNQGLWGMNTEAFF
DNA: TGTGCCAGCAGCCTTAGGAACCAGGGGTTGTGGGGAATGAACACTGAAGCTTTCTTT

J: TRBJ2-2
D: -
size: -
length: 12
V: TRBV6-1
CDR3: CASSAVPGELFF
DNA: TGTGCCAGCAGTGCAGTCCCCGGGGAGCTGTTTTTT

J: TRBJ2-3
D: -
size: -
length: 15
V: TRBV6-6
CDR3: CASSIGSGRTDTQYF
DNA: TGTGCCAGCAGCATCGGAAGCGGGCGCACAGATACGCAGTATTTT

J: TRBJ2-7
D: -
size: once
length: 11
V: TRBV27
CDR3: CASSQNYEQYF
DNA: TGTGCCAGCAGTCAAAACTACGAGCAGTACTTC

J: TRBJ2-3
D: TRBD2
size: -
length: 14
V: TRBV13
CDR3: CASSNGLVTDTQYF
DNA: TGTGCCAGCAGCAACGGACTAGTGACAGATACGCAGTATTTT

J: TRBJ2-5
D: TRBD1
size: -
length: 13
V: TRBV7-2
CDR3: CASSLPGGETQYF
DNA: TGTGCCAGCAGCTTACCAGGGGGAGAGACCCAGTACTTC

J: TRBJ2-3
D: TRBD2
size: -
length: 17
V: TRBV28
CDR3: CASSSELAGEVGDTQYF
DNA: TGTGCCAGCAGTTCTGAACTAGCGGGAGAAGTGGGCGATACGCAGTATTTT

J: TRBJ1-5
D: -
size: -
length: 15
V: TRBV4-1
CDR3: CASSQVRAGNQPQHF
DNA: TGCGCCAGCAGCCAAGTCAGGGCTGGTAATCAGCCCCAGCATTTT

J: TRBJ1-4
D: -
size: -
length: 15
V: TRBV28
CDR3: CASSLRLTTNEKLFF
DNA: TGTGCCAGCAGTTTAAGACTGACAACTAATGAAAAACTGTTTTTT

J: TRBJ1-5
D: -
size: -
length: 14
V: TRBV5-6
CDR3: CASSLRGNYQPQHF
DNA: TGTGCCAGCAGCTTGCGGGGGAACTATCAGCCCCAGCATTTT

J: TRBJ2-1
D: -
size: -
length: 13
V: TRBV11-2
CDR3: CASSSPALRGQFF
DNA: TGTGCCAGCAGCTCCCCGGCGCTCCGCGGGCAGTTCTTC

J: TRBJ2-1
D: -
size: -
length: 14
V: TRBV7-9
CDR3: CASSLVDNPTGQFF
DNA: TGTGCCAGCAGCTTAGTAGATAACCCTACGGGGCAGTTCTTC

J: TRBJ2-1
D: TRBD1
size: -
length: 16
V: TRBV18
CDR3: CASSPPIGTGVREQFF
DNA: TGTGCCAGCTCACCACCTATCGGGACAGGGGTCAGAGAGCAGTTCTTC

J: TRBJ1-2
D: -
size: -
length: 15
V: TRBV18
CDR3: CASSLESGGGYGYTF
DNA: TGTGCCAGCTCACTCGAATCGGGGGGCGGCTATGGCTACACCTTC

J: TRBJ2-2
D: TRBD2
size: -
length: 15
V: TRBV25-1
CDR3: CASTGAGGWTGELFF
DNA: TGTGCCAGCACCGGAGCGGGAGGGTGGACCGGGGAGCTGTTTTTT

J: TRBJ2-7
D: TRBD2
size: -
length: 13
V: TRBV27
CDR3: CASFSGTSNEQYF
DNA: TGTGCCAGCTTTTCAGGGACTAGTAACGAGCAGTACTTC

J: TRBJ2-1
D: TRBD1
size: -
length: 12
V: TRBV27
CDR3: CASRETGTEQFF
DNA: TGTGCCAGCAGGGAGACAGGGACTGAGCAGTTCTTC

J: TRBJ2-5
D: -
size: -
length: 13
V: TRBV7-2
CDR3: CASGLLYQETQYF
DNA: TGTGCCAGTGGACTTTTGTACCAAGAGACCCAGTACTTC

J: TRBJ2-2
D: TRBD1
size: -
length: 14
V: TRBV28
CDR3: CASSPGQGTGELFF
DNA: TGTGCCAGCAGTCCGGGACAGGGTACCGGGGAGCTGTTTTTT

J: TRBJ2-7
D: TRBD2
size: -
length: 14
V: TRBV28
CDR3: CASSTSGAYYEQYF
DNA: TGTGCCAGCAGCACTAGCGGAGCCTACTACGAGCAGTACTTC

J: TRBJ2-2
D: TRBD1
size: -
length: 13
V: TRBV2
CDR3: CASSAQGTGELFF
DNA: TGTGCCAGCAGCGCACAGGGGACCGGGGAGCTGTTTTTT

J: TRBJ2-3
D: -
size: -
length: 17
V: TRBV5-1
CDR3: CASSRGGSGLVTDTQYF
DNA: TGCGCCAGCAGCCGCGGCGGATCCGGCCTGGTCACAGATACGCAGTATTTT